Presented here are 15 T cell receptor beta chains from one specimen sequenced in a study of cytomegalovirus exposure and HLA in healthy donors. Vbeta (60) and Jbeta (13) primers were used in the PCR. Assay used: immunoSEQ multiplex PCR; TCRdb lists only in-frame clones, some missing. Altogether 95,000 to 150,000 clones are present, more than 65% being singletons, with the ten largest covering under 15%. Input material: PBMCs. These receptor sequences come from a woman aged 55-70 years in good health and CMV-seropositive.

This sequence joins TRBV5-1 and TRBJ2-1; TRBD1 matches 8 bases. Germline CDR1 SGHRS, CDR2 YFSETQ. The CDR3 is 15 residues long. V gave up 4 bases and J gave up 4 bases; unmatched junction bases: 7. CDR3 in amino acids: CASSHGQGGYNEQFF. The CDR3, as DNA: TGCGCCAGCAGCCACGGACAGGGTGGTTACAATGAGCAGTTCTTC.

The V and J genes are TRBV10-3 and TRBJ1-1, with 9 bases identical to TRBD1. The V and J ends lost 0 bases and 5 bases, in that order; junction bases with no gene match: 7. Germline V gene lookup returns CDR1 ENHRY and CDR2 SYGVKD. There are 16 residues in the CDR3. The CDR3 protein is CAISESPDRGGTEAFF. For the CDR3, the DNA is TGTGCCATCAGTGAGTCCCCGGACAGGGGTGGGACTGAAGCTTTCTTT.

The chain carries TRBV11-3 and TRBJ1-1; weak D call: TRBD1 (6 bases). The ends were cut back, 5 bases at V and 1 base at J, with 8 bases in the middle. The CDR3 contains 13 residues. Germline assignment: CDR1 SGHNT and CDR2 YENEEA. CDR3 coding DNA: TGTGCCAGCAGCGTACAGGGGAACACTGAAGCTTTCTTT. Translation: CASSVQGNTEAFF.

The chain links TRBV5-1 to TRBJ2-2, with a tentative D call TRBD2 (5 bases). Trimming took off 2 bases at V and 4 bases at J, with 6 bases between the two ends. The CDR3 extends over 13 amino acids. Germline values: CDR1 SGHRS, CDR2 YFSETQ. The CDR3 coding sequence is TGCGCCAGCAGCTTCGCGGGCACCGGGGAGCTGTTTTTT. This gives the protein CASSFAGTGELFF.

The V and J genes are TRBV5-8 and TRBJ2-7, with D tentatively TRBD2 (7 bases). The ends were cut back, 9 bases at V and 6 bases at J, with 19 bases in the middle. CDR1 is SGHTS and CDR2 is YDEGEE in the germline V gene. CDR3 length: 13 residues. CDR3 loop: CATTRWGGGEQYF. The DNA of the CDR3 is TGTGCCACCACCCGGTGGGGGGGCGGCGAGCAGTACTTC. Full variable domain (missing parts from reference TRBV5-8 and TRBJ2-7): EAGVTQSPTHLIKTRGQQATLRCSPISGHTSVYWYQQALGLGLQFLLWYDEGEERNRGNFPPRFSGRQFPNYSSELNVNALELEDSALYLCATTRWGGGEQYFGPGTRLTVT.

The J gene is TRBJ2-3, the V gene TRBV5-4, with D perhaps matching TRBD1 (6 bases). V was cut by 4 bases and J by 8 bases, with 17 bases left in between. CDR1 is SGHNT and CDR2 is YYREEE in the germline V gene (reference sequence). This CDR3 contains 14 residues. CDR3 sequence reads: CASSNGVGAGTQYF. The CDR3 bases are TGTGCCAGCAGCAACGGCGTGGGGGCTGGTACGCAGTATTTT.

The genes are TRBV7-8 and TRBJ1-1; D unclear. Germline lookup yields CDR1 SGHVS and CDR2 FQNEAQ. V lost 7 bases and J lost 1, with 7 bases in between. CDR3 size: 12 residues. The CDR3 region has the DNA TGTGCCAGCACACTGCAGAACACTGAAGCTTTCTTT. Its translation: CASTLQNTEAFF.

The genes are TRBV7-9 and TRBJ2-2, with 11 bases matching TRBD1. The CDR3 is made up of 16 amino acids. V shed 7 bases, J shed 4 bases, and the junction held 8 bases outside the gene matches. Germline-derived CDR1 and CDR2 are SEHNR and FQNEAQ (reference sequence). In DNA form, the CDR3 reads TGTGCCAGCACACGGACAGGGGGCGTTGTCACCGGGGAGCTGTTTTTT. Amino acid sequence: CASTRTGGVVTGELFF. Full variable domain (remainder filled in from reference TRBV7-9 and TRBJ2-2): DTGVSQNPRHKITKRGQNVTFRCDPISEHNRLYWYRQTLGQGPEFLTYFQNEAQLEKSRLLSDRFSAERPKGSFSTLEIQRTEQGDSAMYLCASTRTGGVVTGELFFGEGSRLTVL.

The chain recombines TRBV7-2 with TRBJ1-2; D call uncertain. The length of the CDR3 is 16 residues. In germline, CDR1 is SGHTA, CDR2 FQGNSA. Trimming left V 1 base short and J 5 bases short, with 17 bases between. The DNA of the CDR3 is TGTGCCAGCAGCTTAGGAAAGGGAGGGATAGCTTATGGCTACACCTTC. This encodes CASSLGKGGIAYGYTF.

The CDR3 spells CASTGAGQTGELFF. Here the CDR3 DNA reads TGCGCCAGCACAGGAGCAGGGCAAACCGGGGAGCTGTTTTTT. V is TRBV5-1 and J is TRBJ2-2, with D maybe TRBD1 (5 bases). Trimming removed 6 bases from V and 5 bases from J, with 14 bases in between. This CDR3 is built from 14 residues. Germline values: CDR1 SGHRS, CDR2 YFSETQ.

V usage is TRBV2 and J usage is TRBJ2-5; 9 nucleotides align to TRBD2. Germline CDR1 and CDR2: SNHLY and FYNNEI. The CDR3 runs 13 residues. V was clipped by 7 bases and J by 4 bases; unmatched bases: 4. The CDR3 reads CASTSLAGETQYF. DNA of the CDR3: TGTGCCAGCACCTCACTAGCGGGAGAGACCCAGTACTTC.

The chain carries TRBV5-6 and TRBJ2-5; TRBD2 matches at 14 bases. Germline trimming cut 0 bases from V and 5 bases from J; bases unmatched to any gene: 6. The germline gives CDR1 SGHDT, CDR2 YYEEEE. This CDR3 contains 17 residues. The chain's CDR3 is CASSLASWTSGRETQYF. CDR3 nucleotide sequence: TGTGCCAGCAGCTTGGCCTCCTGGACTAGCGGGAGGGAGACCCAGTACTTC.

CDR3 in amino acids: CASSRDRGATNEKLFF. DNA for the CDR3: TGTGCCAGCAGCCGGGACAGGGGTGCAACTAATGAAAAACTGTTTTTT. The genes are TRBV7-2 and TRBJ1-4; 10 bases agree with TRBD1. Unmatched junction bases numbered 3, after V lost 5 bases and J lost 0 bases. CDR1 SGHTA and CDR2 FQGNSA come from the germline V gene. This CDR3 has 16 residues.

This chain joins TRBV5-1 and TRBJ1-3, with a possible D match to TRBD1 (6 bases). The CDR3 is 16 residues long. The V gene's germline CDR1 is SGHRS and CDR2 YFSETQ. V was cut by 0 bases and J by 1 base, with 11 bases left in between. As DNA, the CDR3 is TGCGCCAGCAGCTTGGTGTCAGGGGCTTCTGGAAACACCATATATTTT. It codes for CASSLVSGASGNTIYF.

V usage is TRBV11-3 and J usage is TRBJ2-1; 11 nucleotides align to TRBD1. The CDR3 is 15 amino acids. From germline, CDR1 is SGHNT and CDR2 YENEEA. With V trimmed by 5 bases and J by 3 bases, 3 bases remained unmatched. The CDR3 loop reads CASSAGQGDYNEQFF. CDR3 in DNA: TGTGCCAGCAGCGCGGGACAGGGGGACTACAATGAGCAGTTCTTC. Looking up the rest from reference TRBV11-3 and TRBJ2-1 gives the full variable domain: EAGVVQSPRYKIIEKKQPVAFWCNPISGHNTLYWYLQNLGQGPELLIRYENEEAVDDSQLPKDRFSAERLKGVDSTLKIQPAELGDSAVYLCASSAGQGDYNEQFFGPGTRLTVL.